What follows are 7 T cell receptor beta chains derived from one specimen sequenced in a study of T cell responses to AZD1222 COVID-19 vaccine. Using immunoSEQ multiplex PCR, the repertoire was profiled, and TCRdb retains in-frame clones only, with some absent. The sample consists of under 50,000 clones, roughly 90% of them appearing once. Source: peripheral blood, taken 28 days after the second AZD1222 dose. The receptor source for this set is an adult who received the AZD1222 COVID-19 vaccine.

The rearrangement links TRBV5-1 to TRBJ2-7; 9 positions agree with TRBD2. Trimming took 4 bases from V and 3 from J; bases not matched to a gene: 8. Germline loops: CDR1 SGHRS, CDR2 YFSETQ. The CDR3 length is 15 residues. CDR3 in amino acids: CASSTTSGVLYEQYF. The CDR3 bases are TGCGCCAGCAGCACGACTAGCGGAGTCCTCTACGAGCAGTACTTC.

J is TRBJ2-5 and V is TRBV27; possibly TRBD1 for D (5 bases). Germline CDR1 and CDR2: MNHEY and SMNVEV (reference sequence). The CDR3 length is 14 residues. V was shortened by 1 base and J by 1 base, with 7 bases between the two germline ends. CDR3 region: CASSLWGSQETQYF. CDR3 DNA sequence: TGTGCCAGCAGTTTATGGGGCAGCCAAGAGACCCAGTACTTC.

This clone turned up a few times. The chain has TRBV10-3 and TRBJ1-5; 9 bases align to TRBD1. Trimming at V came to 10 bases and at J to 5 bases, leaving 12 bases not matched to a gene. The germline V gene has CDR1 ENHRY and CDR2 SYGVKD. The CDR3 spans 15 residues. CDR3 bases: TGTGCCAAGGACAGGGGACGCCCCCAGGATCAGCCCCAGCATTTT. This sequence encodes CAKDRGRPQDQPQHF.

V is TRBV28 and J is TRBJ2-7, with a weak D call TRBD1 (6 bases). The CDR3 extends over 16 amino acids. The germline V gene has CDR1 MDHEN and CDR2 SYDVKM. Trimming pared 7 bases from V and 2 bases from J, leaving 21 bases between. The CDR3 DNA is TGTGCCAGCACCCCCCCAGGGAACAGGGCCCCCTACGAGCAGTACTTC. It yields the protein CASTPPGNRAPYEQYF.

This chain joins TRBV7-2 and TRBJ2-7, with 7 nucleotides matching TRBD2. V lost 4 bases to trimming and J lost 4 bases; unmatched junction nucleotides: 16. CDR3 length equals 17 residues. Germline V lookup: CDR1 SGHTA, CDR2 FQGNSA. This CDR3 is CASSSWGGSSASYEQYF. In DNA form, the CDR3 reads TGTGCCAGCAGCTCTTGGGGGGGTTCGTCTGCCTCATACGAGCAGTACTTC.

The genes are TRBV10-3 and TRBJ2-3; D is unresolved. V was shortened by 5 bases and J by 0 bases, with 9 bases between the two germline ends. The CDR3 covers 14 residues. Germline V gives CDR1 ENHRY, CDR2 SYGVKD. CDR3 coding DNA: TGTGCCATCAGTCCCCAAGCAAGCACAGATACGCAGTATTTT. Its protein is CAISPQASTDTQYF.

The rearrangement joins TRBV6-6 to TRBJ2-7, with 9 positions matching TRBD2. CDR1 is MNHNY and CDR2 is SVGAGI in the germline V gene (reference sequence). V trimming: 6 bases; J trimming: 3 bases; junction bases outside the gene matches: 6. CDR3 length: 14 residues. The CDR3 DNA follows: TGTGCCAGCAGGGATGTAGCGGGGGTCTACGAGCAGTACTTC. This codes for CASRDVAGVYEQYF.